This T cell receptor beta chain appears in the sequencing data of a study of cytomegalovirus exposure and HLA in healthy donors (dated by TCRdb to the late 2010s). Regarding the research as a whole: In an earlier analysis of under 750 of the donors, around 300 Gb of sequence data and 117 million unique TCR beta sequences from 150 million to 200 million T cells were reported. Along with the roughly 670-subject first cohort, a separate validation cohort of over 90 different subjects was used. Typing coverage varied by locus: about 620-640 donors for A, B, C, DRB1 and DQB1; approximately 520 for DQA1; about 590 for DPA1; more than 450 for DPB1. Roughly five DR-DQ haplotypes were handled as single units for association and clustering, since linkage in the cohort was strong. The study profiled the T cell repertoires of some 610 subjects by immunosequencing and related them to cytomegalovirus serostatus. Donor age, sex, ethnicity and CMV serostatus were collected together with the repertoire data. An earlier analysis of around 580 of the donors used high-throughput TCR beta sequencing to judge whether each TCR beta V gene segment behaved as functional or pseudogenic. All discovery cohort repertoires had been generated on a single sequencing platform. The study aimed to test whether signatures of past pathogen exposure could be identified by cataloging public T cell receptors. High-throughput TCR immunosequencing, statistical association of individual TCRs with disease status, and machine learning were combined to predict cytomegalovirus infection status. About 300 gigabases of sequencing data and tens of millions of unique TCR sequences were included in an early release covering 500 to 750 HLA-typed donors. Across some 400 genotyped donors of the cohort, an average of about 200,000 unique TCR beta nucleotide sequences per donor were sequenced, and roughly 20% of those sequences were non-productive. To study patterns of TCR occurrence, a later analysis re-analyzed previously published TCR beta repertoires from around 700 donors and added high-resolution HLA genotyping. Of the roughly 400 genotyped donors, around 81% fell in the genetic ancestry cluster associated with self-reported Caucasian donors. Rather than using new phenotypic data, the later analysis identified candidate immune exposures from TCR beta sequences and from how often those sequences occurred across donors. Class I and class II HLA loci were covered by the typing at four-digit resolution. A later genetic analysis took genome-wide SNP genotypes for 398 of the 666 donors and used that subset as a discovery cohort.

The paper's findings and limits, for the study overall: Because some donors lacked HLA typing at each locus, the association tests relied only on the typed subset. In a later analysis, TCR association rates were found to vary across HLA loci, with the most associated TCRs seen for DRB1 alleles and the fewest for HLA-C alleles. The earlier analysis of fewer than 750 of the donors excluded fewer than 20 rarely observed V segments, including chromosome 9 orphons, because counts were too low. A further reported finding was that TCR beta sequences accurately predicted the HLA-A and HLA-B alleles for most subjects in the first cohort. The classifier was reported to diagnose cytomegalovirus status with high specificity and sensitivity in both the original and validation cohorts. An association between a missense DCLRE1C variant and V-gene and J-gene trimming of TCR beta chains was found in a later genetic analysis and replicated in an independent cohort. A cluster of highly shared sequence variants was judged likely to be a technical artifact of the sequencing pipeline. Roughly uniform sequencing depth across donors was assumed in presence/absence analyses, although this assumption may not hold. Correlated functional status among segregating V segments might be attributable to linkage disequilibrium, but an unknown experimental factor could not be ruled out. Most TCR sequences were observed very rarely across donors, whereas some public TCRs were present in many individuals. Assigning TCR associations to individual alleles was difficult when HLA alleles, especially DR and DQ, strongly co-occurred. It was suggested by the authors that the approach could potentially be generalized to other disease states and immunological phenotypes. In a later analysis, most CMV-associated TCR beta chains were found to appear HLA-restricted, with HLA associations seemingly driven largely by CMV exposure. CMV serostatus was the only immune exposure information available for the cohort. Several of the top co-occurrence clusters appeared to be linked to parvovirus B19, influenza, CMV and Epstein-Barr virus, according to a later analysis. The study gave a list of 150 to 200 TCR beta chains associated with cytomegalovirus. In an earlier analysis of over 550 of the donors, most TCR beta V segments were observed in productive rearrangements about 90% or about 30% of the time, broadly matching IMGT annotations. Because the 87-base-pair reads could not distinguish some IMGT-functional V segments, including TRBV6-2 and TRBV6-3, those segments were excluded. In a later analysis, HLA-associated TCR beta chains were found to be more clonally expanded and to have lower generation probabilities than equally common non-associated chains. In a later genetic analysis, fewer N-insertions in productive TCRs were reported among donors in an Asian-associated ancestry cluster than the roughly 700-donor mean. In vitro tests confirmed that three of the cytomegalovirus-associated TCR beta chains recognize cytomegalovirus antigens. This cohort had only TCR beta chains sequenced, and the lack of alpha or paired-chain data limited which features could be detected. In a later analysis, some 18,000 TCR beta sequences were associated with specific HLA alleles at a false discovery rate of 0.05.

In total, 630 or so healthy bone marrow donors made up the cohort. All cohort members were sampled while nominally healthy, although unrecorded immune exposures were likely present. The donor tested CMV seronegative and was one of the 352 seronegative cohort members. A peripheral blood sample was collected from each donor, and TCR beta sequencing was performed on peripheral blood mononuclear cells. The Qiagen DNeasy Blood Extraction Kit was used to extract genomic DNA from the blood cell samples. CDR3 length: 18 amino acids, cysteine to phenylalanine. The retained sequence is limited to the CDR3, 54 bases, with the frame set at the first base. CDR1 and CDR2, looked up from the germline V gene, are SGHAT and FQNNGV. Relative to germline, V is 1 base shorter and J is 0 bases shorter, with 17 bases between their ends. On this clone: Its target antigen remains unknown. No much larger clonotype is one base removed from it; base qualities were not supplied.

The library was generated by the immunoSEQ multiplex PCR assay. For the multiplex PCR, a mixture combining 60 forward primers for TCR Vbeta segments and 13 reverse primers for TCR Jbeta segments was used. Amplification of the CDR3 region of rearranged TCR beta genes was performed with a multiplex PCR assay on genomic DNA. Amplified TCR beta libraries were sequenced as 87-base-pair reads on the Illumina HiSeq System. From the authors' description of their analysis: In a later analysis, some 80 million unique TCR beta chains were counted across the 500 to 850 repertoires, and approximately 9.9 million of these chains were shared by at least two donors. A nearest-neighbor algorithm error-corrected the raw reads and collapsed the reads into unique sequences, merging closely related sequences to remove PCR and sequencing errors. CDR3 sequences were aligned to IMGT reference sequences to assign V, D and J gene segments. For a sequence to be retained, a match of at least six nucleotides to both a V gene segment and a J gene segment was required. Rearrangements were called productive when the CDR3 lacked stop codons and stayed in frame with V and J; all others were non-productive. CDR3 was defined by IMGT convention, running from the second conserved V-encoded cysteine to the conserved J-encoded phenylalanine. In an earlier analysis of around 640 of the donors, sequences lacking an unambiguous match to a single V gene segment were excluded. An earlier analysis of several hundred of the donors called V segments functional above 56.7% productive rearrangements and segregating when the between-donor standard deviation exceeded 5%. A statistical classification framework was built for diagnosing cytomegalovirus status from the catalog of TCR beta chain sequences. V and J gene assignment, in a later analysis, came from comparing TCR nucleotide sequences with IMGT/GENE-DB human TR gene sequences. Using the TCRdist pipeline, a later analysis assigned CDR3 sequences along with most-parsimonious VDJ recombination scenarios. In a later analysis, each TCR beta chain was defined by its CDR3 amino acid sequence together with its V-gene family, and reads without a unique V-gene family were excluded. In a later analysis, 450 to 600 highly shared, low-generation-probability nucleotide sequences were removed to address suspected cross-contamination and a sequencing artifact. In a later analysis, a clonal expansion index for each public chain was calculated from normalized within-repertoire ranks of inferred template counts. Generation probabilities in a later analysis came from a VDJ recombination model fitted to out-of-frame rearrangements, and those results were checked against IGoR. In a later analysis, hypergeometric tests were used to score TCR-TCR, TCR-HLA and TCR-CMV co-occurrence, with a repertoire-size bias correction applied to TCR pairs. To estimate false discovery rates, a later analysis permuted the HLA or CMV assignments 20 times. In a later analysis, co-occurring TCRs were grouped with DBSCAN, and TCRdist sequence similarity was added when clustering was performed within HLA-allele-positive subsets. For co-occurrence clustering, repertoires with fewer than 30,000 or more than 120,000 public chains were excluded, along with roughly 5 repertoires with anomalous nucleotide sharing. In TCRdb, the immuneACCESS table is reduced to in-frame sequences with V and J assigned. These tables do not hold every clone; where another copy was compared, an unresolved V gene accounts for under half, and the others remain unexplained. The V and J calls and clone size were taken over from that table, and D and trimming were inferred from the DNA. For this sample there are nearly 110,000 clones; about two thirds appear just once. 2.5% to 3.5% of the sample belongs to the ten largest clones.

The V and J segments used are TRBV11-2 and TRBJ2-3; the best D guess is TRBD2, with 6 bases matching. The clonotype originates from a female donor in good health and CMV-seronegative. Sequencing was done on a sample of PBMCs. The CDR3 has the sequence CASSLVQSGTGSTDTQYF. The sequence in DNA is TGTGCCAGCAGCTTAGTTCAATCCGGGACTGGTAGCACAGATACGCAGTATTTT. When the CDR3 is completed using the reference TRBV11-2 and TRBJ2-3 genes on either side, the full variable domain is EAGVAQSPRYKIIEKRQSVAFWCNPISGHATLYWYQQILGQGPKLLIQFQNNGVVDDSQLPKDRFSAERLKGVDSTLKIQPAKLEDSAVYLCASSLVQSGTGSTDTQYFGPGTRLTVL.